This TCR beta chain emerged from a study of early T cells in non-severe SARS-CoV-2 infection. Study-wide background: RNA in bulk from unsorted whole blood was sequenced, and chains were unpaired. Findings and limits, study-wide: Reliance on VDJdb matching favored anti-spike CD8 responses; private and CD4 specificities were missed.

Unique molecular identifiers were affixed to single, distinct cDNA molecules. TCRdb called the 5' RACE reads again in MiXCR, with one record for every CDR3 protein. Of 40,000 or so distinct CDR3 sequences listed, 5% to 5.5% were seen once; the top ten hold roughly 6.3%. Germline values: CDR1 MNHEY, CDR2 SVGAGI. The CDR3 has 15 amino acids. Trimming pared 8 bases from V and 0 bases from J, leaving 11 bases between. This clonotype was seen repeatedly, ten times or more. The target antigen is unknown. This chain joins TRBV6-5 and TRBJ2-6; D is uncertain. The receptor's source is an adult who was a healthcare worker with PCR-confirmed SARS-CoV-2 infection or an uninfected control (not recorded which). The sequences come from whole blood, collected at baseline. The CDR3 DNA follows: TGTGCCAGCGGTGAACTATACTCTGGGGCCAACGTCCTGACTTTC. Protein: CASGELYSGANVLTF.